This is a list of T cell receptor beta chains from one sample in a study of graft-versus-host responses after intestinal transplantation. Sequencing used immunoSEQ multiplex PCR; TCRdb keeps in-frame clones, though not all of them. The data show around 100,000 clones, about 90% seen once. These receptors are not linked to any known antigen. The input for sequencing was unstimulated CD4+ T cells sorted from spleen or lymph node cells, taken before transplant. The source is a human donor who was the organ donor for an intestinal transplant. CDR3s leave out the opening cysteine and the closing phenylalanine or tryptophan. Clone size is not always given. Where it is, it says once, few, many or a class for expanded clones.

CDR3 length | clone size | V gene | CDR3 protein
13 | NA | TRBV11-2 | ASSLDGTGAYEQY
13 | once | TRBV28 | ASTRTGGVNSPLH
14 | NA | TRBV10-3 | AISDVQGSPLGGYT
16 | once | TRBV4-1 | ASSQEGASGGEPYEQY
13 | NA | TRBV25-1 | ASSPHPSYNSPLH
13 | NA | TRBV18 | ASSGQGASNEKLF
15 | NA | TRBV19 | ASSTPKDGRRNEKLF
16 | NA | TRBV15 | ATSRDLRGSGTNTEAF
11 | NA | TRBV10-3 | AISEGLNTEAF
13 | few | TRBV6-5 | ASSYSSQGSYEQY
14 | NA | TRBV2 | ASSASYGLAKNIQY
11 | once | TRBV6-1 | ASNLLSNQPQH
15 | NA | TRBV2 | ASSARGAGGSNNEQF
14 | NA | TRBV2 | ASSVGRGGLPDTQY
12 | NA | TRBV18 | ASSPRLVTGELF
12 | NA | TRBV5-6 | ASSFRGRMTEAF
15 | NA | TRBV30 | AWAGPLGYYAVPEQT
12 | NA | TRBV30 | AWSRGASGNTIY
13 | NA | TRBV6-1 | ASKYMGAGGYEQY
10 | NA | TRBV5-6 | ASSFRLAGYT
9 | NA | TRBV20-1 | SAREDYGYT
11 | NA | TRBV30 | AWSRGEGEKLF
9 | NA | TRBV7-9 | ASSLFDTQY
10 | NA | TRBV6-6 | ASRAGSYEQY